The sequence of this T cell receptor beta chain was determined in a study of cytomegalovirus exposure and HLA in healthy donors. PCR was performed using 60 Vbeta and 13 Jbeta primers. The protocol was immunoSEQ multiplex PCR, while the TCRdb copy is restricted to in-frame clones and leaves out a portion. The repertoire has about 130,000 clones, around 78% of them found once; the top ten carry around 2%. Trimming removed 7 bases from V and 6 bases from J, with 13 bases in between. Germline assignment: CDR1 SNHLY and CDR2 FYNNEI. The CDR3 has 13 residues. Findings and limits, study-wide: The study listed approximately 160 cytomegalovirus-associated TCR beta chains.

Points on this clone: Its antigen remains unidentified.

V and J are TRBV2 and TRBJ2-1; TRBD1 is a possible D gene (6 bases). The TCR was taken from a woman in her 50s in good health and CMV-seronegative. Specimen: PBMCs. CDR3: CASNFLQGNEQFF. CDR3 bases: TGTGCCAGCAATTTTTTACAGGGCAATGAGCAGTTCTTC.